This T cell receptor beta chain was profiled in a study of Graves' ophthalmopathy and Graves' hyperthyroidism. CDR3 regions of TCR beta were amplified from RNA transcripts. RT-PCR in the first round used HTBI primers; a second-round multiplex PCR followed. In TCRdb, the multiplex PCR reads were re-called with MiXCR into one record per CDR3 protein. The data contain more than 1,000,000 distinct CDR3 sequences, roughly two fifths of them singletons. CDR3 length equals 16 residues. V was clipped by 1 base and J by 4 bases; unmatched bases: 5. In germline, CDR1 is SGHTA, CDR2 FQGNSA. The specimen sequenced was peripheral blood or thyroid tissue (not recorded which). This TCR was sampled from an adult man with Graves' hyperthyroidism. This chain connects TRBV7-2 to TRBJ2-2; TRBD1 agrees at 8 bases. The CDR3 DNA reads TGTGCCAGCAGCTTAGATCTCACAGGGGGCACCGGGGAGCTGTTTTTT. Amino acid sequence: CASSLDLTGGTGELFF.